The 17 T cell receptor beta chains listed next were all sequenced from one sample in a study of memory CD4+ T cells and cytomegalovirus serostatus. Sequenced by immunoSEQ multiplex PCR; TCRdb stores in-frame clones only, minus some. This table holds 45,000 to 60,000 clones, about 73% found once. The sort gate was single viable CD3+CD4+CD8-CD45RO+ cells for memory CD4+ T cells. The source material was memory CD4+ T cells from blood. These receptors came from an adult in good health and CMV-seronegative.

The genes are TRBV11-2 and TRBJ1-2; D gene ambiguous. V was cut by 3 bases and J by 6 bases, with 8 bases left in between. This CDR3 spans 12 amino acids. Germline values: CDR1 SGHAT, CDR2 FQNNGV. The CDR3 bases are TGTGCCAGCAGCTTGGGGAGGGATGGCTACACCTTC. It codes for CASSLGRDGYTF.

V gene TRBV7-3 combines with J gene TRBJ2-3; D is perhaps TRBD2 (5 bases). The V gene's germline CDR1 is SGHTA and CDR2 FQGTGA. CDR3 length: 17 residues. The ends were cut back, 5 bases at V and 6 bases at J, with 24 bases in the middle. CDR3 in amino acids: CASSPLGLATFGDTQYF. CDR3 coding DNA: TGTGCCAGCAGCCCCTTAGGACTGGCAACCTTCGGGGATACGCAGTATTTT.

The rearrangement links TRBV5-4 to TRBJ2-1, with 7 bases aligning to TRBD2. From germline, CDR1 is SGHNT and CDR2 YYREEE (reference sequence). Trimming took 0 bases from V and 0 from J; bases not matched to a gene: 3. This CDR3 has 16 residues. The CDR3 sequence: CASSLAWGGSYNEQFF. CDR3 DNA: TGTGCCAGCAGCTTGGCCTGGGGGGGCTCCTACAATGAGCAGTTCTTC.

This chain uses TRBV5-8 with TRBJ2-1; 13 nucleotides line up with TRBD2. V shed 3 bases, J shed 5 bases, and the junction held 8 bases outside the gene matches. Per the germline V gene, CDR1 is SGHTS and CDR2 is YDEGEE. CDR3 length: 17 residues. The CDR3 DNA is TGTGCCAGCAGCTGGGGACTAGCGGGACCTTATAACAATGAGCAGTTCTTC. Translating gives CASSWGLAGPYNNEQFF.

The chain uses TRBV25-1 and TRBJ1-1, with 7 bases that match TRBD1. The length of the CDR3 is 18 residues. Germline assignment: CDR1 MGHDK and CDR2 SYGVNS. V lost 6 bases, J lost 0 bases, and 16 bases stayed unmatched. The CDR3, as DNA: TGTGCCAGCAGGGCGTTGGGGGGGACAGACTACATGAACACTGAAGCTTTCTTT. Protein sequence: CASRALGGTDYMNTEAFF. The variable domain in full, completed from reference TRBV25-1 and TRBJ1-1, reads EADIYQTPRYLVIGTGKKITLECSQTMGHDKMYWYQQDPGMELHLIHYSYGVNSTEKGDLSSESTVSRIRTEHFPLTLESARPSHTSQYLCASRALGGTDYMNTEAFFGQGTRLTVV.

The CDR3 DNA is TGCAGCGTTGTGTTCCGTGGGGGGTGGAACACTGAAGCTTTCTTT. It translates to CSVVFRGGWNTEAFF. This chain joins TRBV29-1 and TRBJ1-1; D may be TRBD1 (5 bases). Trimming removed 4 bases from V and 1 base from J, with 16 bases in between. The V gene's germline CDR1 is SQVTM and CDR2 ANQGSEA. CDR3 length equals 15 residues.

V usage is TRBV19 and J usage is TRBJ2-5; weak D call: TRBD1 (6 bases). The V gene's germline CDR1 is LNHDA and CDR2 SQIVND (reference sequence). The V end lost 5 bases, the J end lost 5 bases, and 18 bases lay between the germline ends. The CDR3 consists of 15 residues. CDR3 in amino acids: CASSPPGHLRETQYF. DNA for the CDR3: TGTGCCAGTAGTCCCCCGGGACACCTTAGGGAGACCCAGTACTTC. The entire variable domain, with the rest obtained from reference TRBV19 and TRBJ2-5, is as follows: DGGITQSPKYLFRKEGQNVTLSCEQNLNHDAMYWYRQDPGQGLRLIYYSQIVNDFQKGDIAEGYSVSREKKESFPLTVTSAQKNPTAFYLCASSPPGHLRETQYFGPGTRLLVL.

V usage is TRBV5-1 and J usage is TRBJ2-3, with a weak D call TRBD2 (5 bases). V gave up 1 base and J gave up 3 bases, with 12 bases separating them. Germline V gene sequence: CDR1 SGHRS, CDR2 YFSETQ. The CDR3 is 15 residues long. As DNA, the CDR3 is TGCGCCAGCAGCTTGCGGCCTAGCAATACAGATACGCAGTATTTT. Amino acids: CASSLRPSNTDTQYF.

The rearrangement links TRBV11-2 to TRBJ1-3, with D perhaps matching TRBD1 (5 bases). Trimming pared 5 bases from V and 0 bases from J, leaving 17 bases between. In germline, CDR1 is SGHAT, CDR2 FQNNGV. CDR3 size: 17 residues. In nucleotides, the CDR3 is TGTGCCAGCAGCCGCGGAGTAGGACAAAACTCTGGAAACACCATATATTTT. It is translated as CASSRGVGQNSGNTIYF.

The genes are TRBV6-1 and TRBJ2-7, with D unclear. This CDR3 is 13 amino acids long. Trimming cost V 2 bases and J 6 bases, with 11 bases left between them. The germline CDR1 and CDR2 sequences are MNHNS and SASEGT. CDR3 amino acids: CASSESRASEQYF. CDR3 nucleotides: TGTGCCAGCAGTGAATCAAGGGCCAGCGAGCAGTACTTC.

With respect to this clone: Distinct nucleotide sequences in the sample also encode this CDR3. The chain has TRBV4-2 and TRBJ2-7; the match to TRBD1 covers 8 bases. V lost 0 bases to trimming and J lost 2 bases; unmatched junction nucleotides: 0. The CDR3 loop spans 14 amino acids. CDR1 is LGHNA, CDR2 YNFKEQ, per germline. DNA for the CDR3: TGTGCCAGCAGCCAAGACAGGGGGCCCTACGAGCAGTACTTC. Encoded protein: CASSQDRGPYEQYF.

The chain couples TRBV6-5 to TRBJ1-4; D gene ambiguous. CDR3 length equals 15 residues. CDR1 and CDR2 (germline): MNHEY, SVGAGI. In nucleotides, the CDR3 is TGTGCAGCTCGCCTCCCCGGCGGAGCTAATGAAAAACTGTTTTTT. Residues: CAARLPGGANEKLFF.

This clone was seen only once. This chain uses TRBV18 with TRBJ2-5, with 8 bases matching TRBD2. The CDR3 totals 17 residues. Germline values: CDR1 KGHSH, CDR2 LQKENI. Trimming took 6 bases from V and 1 from J; bases not matched to a gene: 13. In DNA form, the CDR3 reads TGTGCCAGCTCCCCCTTTGCGGCGGGGGGCTTCCAAGAGACCCAGTACTTC. It encodes CASSPFAAGGFQETQYF.

The chain joins TRBV10-3 to TRBJ1-6, with a weak D call TRBD1 (6 bases). V lost 0 bases and J 8 bases, leaving 11 bases between the germline ends. The CDR3 sequence is 15 residues long. Germline V CDR1 and CDR2: ENHRY, SYGVKD. CDR3 DNA sequence: TGTGCCATCAGTGAGTCGGACTCAGGGGATTCACCCCTCCACTTT. Amino acid sequence: CAISESDSGDSPLHF.

The chain combines TRBV6-1 with TRBJ2-3; D perhaps matches TRBD2 (6 bases). This CDR3 has 15 amino acids. Per germline, CDR1 MNHNS and CDR2 SASEGT. The V end lost 7 bases, the J end lost 3 bases, and 17 bases lay between the germline ends. CDR3: CASTLPGSGTDTQYF. CDR3 bases: TGTGCCAGCACCCTCCCAGGTAGCGGTACAGATACGCAGTATTTT.

The gene calls are TRBV27 and TRBJ2-1, with D possibly matching TRBD2 (6 bases). The CDR3 covers 15 residues. Germline lookup yields CDR1 MNHEY and CDR2 SMNVEV (reference sequence). The ends were cut back, 3 bases at V and 1 base at J, with 10 bases in the middle. The CDR3 reads CASSFGGFSYNEQFF. The CDR3 nucleotides are TGTGCCAGCAGTTTCGGGGGATTTTCCTACAATGAGCAGTTCTTC.

The V gene is TRBV2, the J gene TRBJ2-1; 8 positions agree with TRBD2. Germline CDR1 and CDR2: SNHLY and FYNNEI. The V gene end was trimmed by 3 bases and the J gene end by 7 bases; junction bases not matched to a gene: 5. This CDR3 has 14 residues. In nucleotides, the CDR3 is TGTGCCAGCAGTGAGTCGGGAGGGCCGAATGAGCAGTTCTTC. It codes for CASSESGGPNEQFF.